Sequencing of this T cell receptor beta chain was carried out in a study of T cell responses to AZD1222 COVID-19 vaccine. As for this clone: Its antigen is undetermined.

The study pooled second doses at about 4 or about 12 weeks. Sequencing was performed with immunoSEQ multiplex PCR; in TCRdb, only in-frame clones are kept and a portion is missing. The sample includes approximately 140,000 clones, 80% to 95% seen only once; the top ten take approximately 4%. General observations from the study: Scientists sampled the repertoires only once the peak T cell response had passed. Only six or seven AZD1222 recipients tested seropositive at baseline. Donors, mostly white British, included more females; clonal diversity was possibly underestimated.

Trimming left V 6 bases short and J 1 base short, with 10 bases between. The CDR3 extends over 13 amino acids. Germline V gives CDR1 MNHEY, CDR2 SMNVEV (reference sequence). The chain links TRBV27 to TRBJ2-7; D perhaps matches TRBD2 (5 bases). The sequencing here drew on peripheral blood, taken 28 days after the second AZD1222 dose. The origin of this receptor is an adult who received the AZD1222 COVID-19 vaccine. The CDR3 reads CASSRGPSYEQYF. As DNA, the CDR3 is TGTGCCAGCAGCCGAGGGCCTTCCTACGAGCAGTACTTC.